This is a list of T cell receptor beta chains from one sample in a study of blood T cell repertoires in COVID-19. Using immunoSEQ multiplex PCR, the repertoire was profiled, and TCRdb retains in-frame clones only, with some absent. The data show about 200,000 clones, 85% to 90% seen once. The specimen was peripheral blood. Source of these receptors: a man aged 55 to 70 who had recovered from COVID-19. The CDR3 runs from the conserved cysteine through the conserved F or W. Fields, in order: J gene, clone size, D gene, V gene, CDR3 DNA, CDR3 protein. The D gene is left open where the match is weak. Clone size appears in some rows only: once, few, many, or a class for an expanded clone.

j_call: TRBJ2-1; clone_size: -; d_call: -; v_call: TRBV9; cdr3_nt: TGTGCCAGCAGCGTAGAGGGGTCCACTAAGGTGCAGTTCTTC; cdr3_aa: CASSVEGSTKVQFF
j_call: TRBJ2-1; clone_size: -; d_call: TRBD2; v_call: TRBV23-1; cdr3_nt: TGCGCCAGCAGTAGGCTGGCGGGGGGATCCTACAATGAGCAGTTCTTC; cdr3_aa: CASSRLAGGSYNEQFF
j_call: TRBJ2-3; clone_size: few; d_call: TRBD2; v_call: TRBV10-2; cdr3_nt: TGCGCCAGCAGTGTGCGAGCGGGGGTGGGCACAGATACGCAGTATTTT; cdr3_aa: CASSVRAGVGTDTQYF
j_call: TRBJ2-1; clone_size: -; d_call: -; v_call: TRBV6-5; cdr3_nt: TGTGCCAGCCTGACAGGACTCCCCTACAATGAGCAGTTCTTC; cdr3_aa: CASLTGLPYNEQFF
j_call: TRBJ1-4; clone_size: -; d_call: TRBD1; v_call: TRBV2; cdr3_nt: TGTGCCAGCAGGGATAGACAGGGGGCGAATGAAAAACTGTTTTTT; cdr3_aa: CASRDRQGANEKLFF
j_call: TRBJ1-1; clone_size: -; d_call: -; v_call: TRBV19; cdr3_nt: TGTGCCAGTAGTTTAGGCCCGGTAGCAACTGAAGCTTTCTTT; cdr3_aa: CASSLGPVATEAFF
j_call: TRBJ2-1; clone_size: -; d_call: TRBD2; v_call: TRBV7-3; cdr3_nt: TGTGCCAGCAGCTTTAGCGGGAGGAGTAGGAATGAGCAGTTCTTC; cdr3_aa: CASSFSGRSRNEQFF
j_call: TRBJ2-5; clone_size: -; d_call: TRBD2; v_call: TRBV7-7; cdr3_nt: TGTGCCAGCAGCAAGGGGACTAGCGGGGGGGCGGTTTGGGAGACCCAGTACTTC; cdr3_aa: CASSKGTSGGAVWETQYF
j_call: TRBJ1-5; clone_size: -; d_call: -; v_call: TRBV24-1; cdr3_nt: TGTGCCACCAGTGATTTGGCAGGGACCCAGCATTTT; cdr3_aa: CATSDLAGTQHF
j_call: TRBJ1-1; clone_size: -; d_call: TRBD1; v_call: TRBV15; cdr3_nt: TGTGCCACCAGCGGGGGACAGGGGAACACTGAAGCTTTCTTT; cdr3_aa: CATSGGQGNTEAFF
j_call: TRBJ2-1; clone_size: -; d_call: TRBD2; v_call: TRBV6-5; cdr3_nt: TGTGCCAGCAGTTACTCGCTAGCGGGAGTCCATGAGCAGTTCTTC; cdr3_aa: CASSYSLAGVHEQFF
j_call: TRBJ1-2; clone_size: once; d_call: TRBD1; v_call: TRBV18; cdr3_nt: TGTGCCAGCTCAGAGGGGACAGGGGCCCTCTATGGCTACACCTTC; cdr3_aa: CASSEGTGALYGYTF
j_call: TRBJ2-2; clone_size: few; d_call: -; v_call: TRBV11-3; cdr3_nt: TGTGCCAGCAGCTCGAGGGACACGAACACCGGGGAGCTGTTTTTT; cdr3_aa: CASSSRDTNTGELFF
j_call: TRBJ1-2; clone_size: -; d_call: TRBD1; v_call: TRBV15; cdr3_nt: TGTGCCACCAGCAGAGGACAGGGGATTTATGGCTACACCTTC; cdr3_aa: CATSRGQGIYGYTF
j_call: TRBJ2-1; clone_size: -; d_call: TRBD2; v_call: TRBV6-5; cdr3_nt: TGTGCCAGCAGATATACTAGCGGGGGGTTCAATGAGCAGTTCTTC; cdr3_aa: CASRYTSGGFNEQFF